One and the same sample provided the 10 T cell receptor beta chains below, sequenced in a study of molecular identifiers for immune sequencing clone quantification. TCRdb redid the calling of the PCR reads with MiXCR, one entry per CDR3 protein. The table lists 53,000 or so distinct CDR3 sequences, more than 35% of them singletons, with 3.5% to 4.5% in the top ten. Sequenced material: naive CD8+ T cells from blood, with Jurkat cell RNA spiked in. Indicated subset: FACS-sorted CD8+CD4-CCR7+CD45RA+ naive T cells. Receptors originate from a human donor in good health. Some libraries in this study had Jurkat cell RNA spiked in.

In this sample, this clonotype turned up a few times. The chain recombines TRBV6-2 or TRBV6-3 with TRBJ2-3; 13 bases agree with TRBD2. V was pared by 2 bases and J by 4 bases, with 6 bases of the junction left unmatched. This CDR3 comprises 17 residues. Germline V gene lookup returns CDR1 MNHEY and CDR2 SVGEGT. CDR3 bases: TGTGCCAGCAGTTACCGGACTAGCGGGAGTTGGGCAGATACGCAGTATTTT. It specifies CASSYRTSGSWADTQYF.

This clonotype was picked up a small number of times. The CDR3 DNA is TGTGCCAGCAGTCCCGGGACGTTCTCCTACGAGCAGTACTTC. Its protein product is CASSPGTFSYEQYF. The V gene is TRBV6-6, the J gene TRBJ2-7; TRBD1 or TRBD2 may be the D gene (5 bases each). The CDR3 is 14 residues long. The V end lost 5 bases, the J end lost 0 bases, and 11 bases lay between the germline ends. CDR1 and CDR2 (germline): MNHNY, SVGAGI (reference sequence).

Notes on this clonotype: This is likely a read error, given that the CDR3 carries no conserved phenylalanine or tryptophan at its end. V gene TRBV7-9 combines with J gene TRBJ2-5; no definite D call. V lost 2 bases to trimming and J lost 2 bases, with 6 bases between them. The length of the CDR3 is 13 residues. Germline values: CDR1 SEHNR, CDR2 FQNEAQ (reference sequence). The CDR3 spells CASSLSIQETQYL. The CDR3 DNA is TGTGCCAGCAGCTTATCTATTCAAGAGACCCAGTACCTC.

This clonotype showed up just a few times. This chain's CDR3 is CASSSPQETQYF. CDR3 nucleotide sequence: TGTGCCAGCAGCTCCCCCCAAGAGACCCAGTACTTC. The V call is TRBV7-6, the J call TRBJ2-5; D is unresolved. The germline V gene encodes CDR1 SGHVS and CDR2 FNYEAQ. This CDR3 has 12 amino acids. V lost 4 bases and J lost 1, with 4 bases in between.

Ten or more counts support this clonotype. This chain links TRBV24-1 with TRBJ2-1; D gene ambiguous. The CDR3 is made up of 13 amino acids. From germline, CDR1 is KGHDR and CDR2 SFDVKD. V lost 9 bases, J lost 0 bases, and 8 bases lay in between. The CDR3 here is CATGRSSYNEQFF. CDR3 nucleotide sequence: TGTGCCACCGGCAGGAGCTCCTACAATGAGCAGTTCTTC.

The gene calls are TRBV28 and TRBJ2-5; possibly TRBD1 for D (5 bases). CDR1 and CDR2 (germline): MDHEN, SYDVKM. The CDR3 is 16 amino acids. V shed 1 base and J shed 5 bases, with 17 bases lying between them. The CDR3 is CASSLSDTVTFETQYF. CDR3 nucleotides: TGTGCCAGCAGTTTATCGGACACAGTCACTTTTGAGACCCAGTACTTC. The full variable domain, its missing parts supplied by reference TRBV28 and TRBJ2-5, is DVKVTQSSRYLVKRTGEKVFLECVQDMDHENMFWYRQDPGLGLRLIYFSYDVKMKEKGDIPEGYSVSREKKERFSLILESASTNQTSMYLCASSLSDTVTFETQYFGPGTRLLVL.

CDR3 amino acids: CASSGATGSSQPQHF. The CDR3 region has the DNA TGTGCCAGCAGTGGGGCGACAGGGAGTAGTCAGCCCCAGCATTTT. The V call is TRBV27, the J call TRBJ1-5; 7 bases align to TRBD1. The CDR3 totals 15 residues. V was clipped by 5 bases and J by 6 bases; unmatched bases: 10. The germline CDR1 and CDR2 sequences are MNHEY and SMNVEV (reference sequence).

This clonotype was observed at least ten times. The CDR3 DNA sequence: TGTGCCAGCACTGGTTTGGGCAATCAGCCCCAGCATTTT. It encodes CASTGLGNQPQHF. This chain links TRBV12-3 or TRBV12-4 with TRBJ1-5; no reliable D call. The CDR3 contains 13 residues. Trimming stripped 7 bases from V and 2 bases from J, with 9 bases between.

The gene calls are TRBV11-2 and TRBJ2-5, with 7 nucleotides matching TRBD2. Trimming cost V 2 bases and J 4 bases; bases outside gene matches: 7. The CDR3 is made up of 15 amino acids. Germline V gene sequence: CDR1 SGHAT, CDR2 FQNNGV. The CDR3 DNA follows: TGTGCCAGCAGCTTAACCCGGACTAGTCGAGAGACCCAGTACTTC. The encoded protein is CASSLTRTSRETQYF.

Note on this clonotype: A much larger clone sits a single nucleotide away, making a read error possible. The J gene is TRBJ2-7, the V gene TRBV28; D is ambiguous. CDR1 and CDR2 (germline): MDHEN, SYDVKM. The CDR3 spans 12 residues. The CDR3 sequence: CASSLLADEQHF. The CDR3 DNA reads TGTGCCAGCAGCTTACTCGCTGACGAGCAGCACTTC.